Given below is one T cell receptor beta chain in context. No antigen is known for it. These data come from a study of shared clonotypes between healthy human individuals. Study-level information: Three CD4 naive, three CD4 memory, two CD8 naive and one CD8 memory plate were used per donor. Study observations and caveats: The study generally estimated greater richness for naive than memory subsets. Few donors restricted represented genetic and exposure-history diversity.

TCRdb's copy holds only in-frame clones and misses some; the assay was immunoSEQ multiplex PCR. The sample holds 2.3 million or so clones, approximately 95% seen once. The CDR3 length is 14 residues. From germline, CDR1 is MNHEY and CDR2 SVGAGI. After removal of 2 bases from V and 4 bases from J, the junction contained 2 bases not matched to a gene. Sample: naive CD4+ T cells from PBMCs. Documented subset: CD45RA+ positively selected. This chain connects TRBV6-5 to TRBJ1-5; 7 nucleotides match TRBD1. This TCR derives from a man in his late teens or twenties in good health. Some clones in this sample may be carry-over from other donors' samples. DNA for the CDR3: TGTGCCAGCAGTTACGGGGACAGTAATCAGCCCCAGCATTTT. Its protein is CASSYGDSNQPQHF.